This TCR beta chain came from a study of control samples from healthy donors and cancer patients. This CDR3 spans 13 amino acids. Germline loops: CDR1 KGHSH, CDR2 LQKENI. V dropped 6 bases and J dropped 3 bases, with 12 bases sitting between them. Sequenced by immunoSEQ multiplex PCR; TCRdb stores in-frame clones only, minus some. The table records 100,000 to 150,000 clones, around 90% of them present only once. V is TRBV18 and J is TRBJ2-7; D uncertain. The sample was blood. The origin of this receptor is a man aged 45 to 65 in good health. CDR3 sequence reads: CASSLGPFYEQYF. The CDR3, as DNA: TGTGCCAGCTCTCTTGGACCCTTCTACGAGCAGTACTTC.